Following are 21 T cell receptor beta chains from one sample sequenced in a study of CD8+CD57+ T cells in acquired aplastic anemia (dated by TCRdb to the late 2010s). The instrument given in TCRdb is Illumina HiSeq 2000. Profiling of TCR beta VDJ combinations and CDR3 sequences used genomic DNA as the template. TCRdb reprocessing: public reads trimmed at Q25 with fastp, clones called with MiXCR, in-frame beta chains kept. Duplicate CDR3 protein sequences are folded into a single record with the most common DNA and genes. For this sample there are approximately 180,000 distinct CDR3 sequences; around half appear just once. Together, the top ten hold approximately 1% of the sample. Expansion of CD8+CD57+ cells had been shown by flow cytometry in the patients chosen for sequencing. Sequenced sample: sorted CD4+, CD8+, or CD8+CD57+ T cells (not recorded which) from PBMCs. The receptor source for this set is a human donor with aplastic anemia.

In its sample, this clonotype was seen a few times. The J gene is TRBJ1-6, the V gene TRBV9; D remains ambiguous. Deletions cut 3 bases from V and 6 bases from J, with 4 bases between. The CDR3 is made up of 12 amino acids. Germline V gene data show CDR1 as SGDLS and CDR2 as YYNGEE. CDR3 sequence reads: CASSEINSPLHF. CDR3 nucleotide sequence: TGTGCCAGCAGCGAGATTAATTCACCCCTCCACTTT.

This clonotype has ten or more counts. The chain employs TRBV19 and TRBJ1-2; D gene ambiguous. V dropped 4 bases and J dropped 2 bases, with 11 bases sitting between them. Germline V CDR1 and CDR2: LNHDA, SQIVND (reference sequence). The CDR3 has 14 amino acids. The CDR3 is CASSRPNSNYGYTF. DNA for the CDR3: TGTGCCAGTAGTAGGCCCAACAGCAACTATGGCTACACCTTC.

The chain couples TRBV25-1 to TRBJ2-3; no clear D gene. Germline V gene data show CDR1 as MGHDK and CDR2 as SYGVNS. The CDR3 runs 13 residues. V lost 3 bases, J lost 1 base, and 5 bases lay in between. This CDR3 is CASSDPGTDTQYF. CDR3 sequence (DNA): TGTGCCAGCAGTGACCCAGGCACAGATACGCAGTATTTT.

The rearrangement uses TRBV5-1 and TRBJ2-7; 9 bases are a match to TRBD1. CDR1 is SGHRS, CDR2 YFSETQ, per germline. V lost 4 bases and J lost 2; bases outside the gene matches: 4. This CDR3 spans 14 amino acids. The CDR3 region is CASSGGDRAYEQYF. DNA of the CDR3: TGCGCCAGCAGCGGAGGGGACAGGGCCTACGAGCAGTACTTC.

For this clonotype: An end of the junction differs from the germline gene, which may be a read error. V is TRBV11-1 and J is TRBJ1-2; D remains unclear. This CDR3 comprises 17 residues. Germline loops: CDR1 SGHAT, CDR2 FQDESV (reference sequence). In nucleotides, the CDR3 is TGTGCCAGCAGCTTTGACCCACTGAGGGCCAGATTGGATGGCTACGCCTTC. Protein: CASSFDPLRARLDGYAF. Full variable domain (rest looked up from reference TRBV11-1 and TRBJ1-2): EAEVAQSPRYKITEKSQAVAFWCDPISGHATLYWYRQILGQGPELLVQFQDESVVDDSQLPKDRFSAERLKGVDSTLKIQPAELGDSAMYLCASSFDPLRARLDGYAFGSGTRLTVV.

In this sample, this clonotype turned up a few times. This rearrangement joins TRBV6-1 to TRBJ2-5; TRBD1 matches at 8 bases. Germline CDR1 reads MNHNS; CDR2 reads SASEGT. With 6 bases clipped from V and 1 base from J, the junction kept 22 bases outside the gene matches. The CDR3 length is 20 residues. This chain's CDR3 is CASSERSGGAGRRPQETQYF. For the CDR3, the DNA is TGTGCCAGCAGCGAGCGGTCAGGGGGCGCAGGTAGGAGGCCCCAAGAGACCCAGTACTTC.

The chain is built from TRBV25-1 and TRBJ1-2, with a weak D call TRBD1 (5 bases). The V and J ends lost 1 base and 4 bases respectively, with 19 bases between them. The germline V gene encodes CDR1 MGHDK and CDR2 SYGVNS. This CDR3 is built from 17 residues. The CDR3 spells CASSESVPGTGLYGYTF. The DNA for the CDR3 is TGTGCCAGCAGTGAATCAGTCCCCGGGACGGGACTCTATGGCTACACCTTC.

The rearrangement joins TRBV4-1 to TRBJ1-1; D is undetermined. V was shortened by 0 bases and J by 8 bases, with 7 bases between the two germline ends. The CDR3 covers 12 residues. CDR1 MGHRA and CDR2 YSYEKL come from the germline V gene. The CDR3 DNA follows: TGCGCCAGCAGCCAAGAAGGGTTCGAAGCTTTCTTT. This translates into CASSQEGFEAFF.

In its sample, this clonotype was seen many times. The chain recombines TRBV2 with TRBJ2-6, with 8 bases identical to TRBD1. The CDR3 spans 18 residues. V lost 10 bases to trimming and J lost 0 bases; unmatched junction nucleotides: 14. Germline V gene data show CDR1 as SNHLY and CDR2 as FYNNEI. The CDR3 spells CATTWGTGGPSGANVLTF. The CDR3 nucleotides read TGTGCCACCACCTGGGGAACAGGGGGTCCCTCTGGGGCCAACGTCCTGACTTTC. The full variable domain, its missing parts supplied by reference TRBV2 and TRBJ2-6, is EPEVTQTPSHQVTQMGQEVILRCVPISNHLYFYWYRQILGQKVEFLVSFYNNEISEKSEIFDDQFSVERPDGSNFTLKIRSTKLEDSAMYFCATTWGTGGPSGANVLTFGAGSRLTVL.

This clonotype appeared many times. V gene TRBV2 combines with J gene TRBJ2-2; D is perhaps TRBD1 (5 bases). The CDR3 contains 13 residues. Between the trimmed V and J ends, which lost 8 bases and 7 bases, there was a span of 14 bases. Germline V lookup: CDR1 SNHLY, CDR2 FYNNEI. This chain's CDR3 is CASSKGFGGELFF. The CDR3 region has the DNA TGTGCCAGCTCAAAGGGGTTCGGCGGGGAGCTGTTTTTT.

Many counts were recorded for this clonotype. The CDR3 region is CASSRDPNSPLHF. The CDR3 DNA sequence: TGTGCCAGCAGCCGGGACCCGAACTCACCCCTCCACTTT. This chain uses TRBV7-8 with TRBJ1-6, with a weak D call TRBD1 (5 bases). This CDR3 is 13 amino acids long. Germline V lookup: CDR1 SGHVS, CDR2 FQNEAQ. The germline V and J ends were trimmed by 5 bases and 10 bases, with 12 bases remaining between them.

This sequence joins TRBV6-1 and TRBJ2-7; 10 bases match TRBD2. The V gene's germline CDR1 is MNHNS and CDR2 SASEGT. The junction had 7 bases not matched to a gene; V was cut back by 7 bases and J by 4 bases. This CDR3 region has 14 residues. This chain's CDR3 is CASNRAGGPYEQYF. The CDR3 DNA reads TGTGCCAGCAATAGAGCGGGAGGGCCGTACGAGCAGTACTTC.

This rearrangement joins TRBV2 to TRBJ2-3; D is perhaps TRBD2 (6 bases). CDR3 length equals 15 residues. Per the germline V gene, CDR1 is SNHLY and CDR2 is FYNNEI. V lost 5 bases, J lost 0 bases, and 12 bases lay in between. This chain's CDR3 is CASSPGRGSTDTQYF. CDR3 coding DNA: TGTGCCAGCAGTCCAGGCCGGGGGAGCACAGATACGCAGTATTTT. The full variable domain, its missing parts supplied by reference TRBV2 and TRBJ2-3, is EPEVTQTPSHQVTQMGQEVILRCVPISNHLYFYWYRQILGQKVEFLVSFYNNEISEKSEIFDDQFSVERPDGSNFTLKIRSTKLEDSAMYFCASSPGRGSTDTQYFGPGTRLTVL.

This chain uses TRBV7-9 with TRBJ2-1; TRBD1 is a possible D gene (6 bases). This CDR3 has 14 amino acids. V lost 5 bases and J lost 6, with 14 bases in between. Per the germline V gene, CDR1 is SEHNR and CDR2 is FQNEAQ (reference sequence). Here the CDR3 reads CASSAAGTSNEQFF. Here the CDR3 DNA reads TGTGCCAGCAGCGCAGCCGGGACAAGCAATGAGCAGTTCTTC.

This chain uses TRBV7-8 with TRBJ2-3, with TRBD2 matching 7 bases. Per germline, CDR1 SGHVS and CDR2 FQNEAQ. The CDR3 consists of 16 residues. With V trimmed by 5 bases and J by 5 bases, 13 bases remained unmatched. Written as DNA, the CDR3 is TGTGCCAGCAGCCCGCGGGCGGGGGTCGGCGGAGATACGCAGTATTTT. Amino acids: CASSPRAGVGGDTQYF.

The V call is TRBV15, the J call TRBJ1-2, with 8 bases lining up with TRBD1. The CDR3 has 15 residues. Germline V gives CDR1 LNHNV, CDR2 YYDKDF (reference sequence). V was pared by 0 bases and J by 4 bases, with 4 bases of the junction left unmatched. The CDR3 DNA reads as TGTGCCACCAGCAGAGACAGGGGGCCTACCTATGGCTACACCTTC. Its translation: CATSRDRGPTYGYTF.

This chain joins TRBV14 and TRBJ2-5; TRBD2 is a possible D gene (6 bases). Per the germline V gene, CDR1 is SGHDN and CDR2 is FVKESK. This CDR3 is built from 15 residues. V was clipped by 0 bases and J by 5 bases, with 13 bases between them. CDR3 loop: CASSQERGWSETQYF. In DNA form, the CDR3 reads TGTGCCAGCAGCCAAGAACGGGGGTGGTCGGAGACCCAGTACTTC.

Here the CDR3 reads CASSLIYGPGGNEQYF. The DNA for the CDR3 is TGTGCCAGCAGCTTAATATATGGACCAGGCGGGAACGAGCAGTACTTC. The genes are TRBV7-6 and TRBJ2-7, with D perhaps TRBD2 (6 bases). Trimming removed 2 bases at V and 5 bases at J, with 19 bases between. Looked up from germline, CDR1 is SGHVS and CDR2 is FNYEAQ. CDR3 length: 16 amino acids.

V usage is TRBV7-6 and J usage is TRBJ1-1; D may be TRBD1 (5 bases). V shed 1 base and J shed 0 bases, with 15 bases lying between them. Germline-derived CDR1 and CDR2 are SGHVS and FNYEAQ. This CDR3 contains 17 residues. The DNA for the CDR3 is TGTGCCAGCAGCTTAGATTGGGGGGACGGAATGAACACTGAAGCTTTCTTT. It codes for CASSLDWGDGMNTEAFF.

This clonotype was seen at least ten times. The rearrangement joins TRBV7-8 to TRBJ2-5, with D possibly matching TRBD2 (6 bases). Germline lookup yields CDR1 SGHVS and CDR2 FQNEAQ. V was cut by 5 bases and J by 5 bases, with 12 bases left in between. The CDR3 consists of 13 residues. CDR3 nucleotides: TGTGCCAGCAGCAAGGGACTCCACGAGACCCAGTACTTC. It encodes CASSKGLHETQYF.

The chain combines TRBV3-1 with TRBJ2-5; 10 nucleotides align to TRBD2. This CDR3 region has 15 residues. Germline V gene sequence: CDR1 LGHDT, CDR2 YNNKEL (reference sequence). The V segment lost 4 bases and the J segment 5 bases; nucleotides outside the gene matches: 7. The CDR3 DNA reads as TGTGCCAGCAGCCTGCTAGCGGGGGTTAGGGAGACCCAGTACTTC. Translation: CASSLLAGVRETQYF.